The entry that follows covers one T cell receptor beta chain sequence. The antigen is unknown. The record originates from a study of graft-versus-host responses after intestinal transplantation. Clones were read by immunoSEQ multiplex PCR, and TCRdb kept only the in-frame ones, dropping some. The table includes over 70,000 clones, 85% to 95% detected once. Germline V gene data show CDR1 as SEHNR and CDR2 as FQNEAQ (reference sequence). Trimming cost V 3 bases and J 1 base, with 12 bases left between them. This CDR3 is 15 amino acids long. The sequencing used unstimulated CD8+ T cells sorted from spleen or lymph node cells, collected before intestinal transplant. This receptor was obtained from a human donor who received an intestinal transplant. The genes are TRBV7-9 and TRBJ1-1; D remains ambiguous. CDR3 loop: CASSFLGVRNTEAFF. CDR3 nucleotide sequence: TGTGCCAGCAGCTTCCTCGGGGTTAGGAACACTGAAGCTTTCTTT.